Below, 15 T cell receptor beta chains from the same sample are listed, as sequenced in a study of blood T cell repertoires in COVID-19. TCRdb's copy holds only in-frame clones and misses some; the assay was immunoSEQ multiplex PCR. The sample has 95,000 to 150,000 clones, 84% seen once. Sequencing input: PBMCs or T cells enriched from blood (not recorded which). The receptor source for this set is a woman in her twenties or thirties who had recovered from COVID-19.

This clone occurred many times. The chain is built from TRBV30 and TRBJ1-5, with D possibly being TRBD1 (6 bases). Germline values: CDR1 GTSNPN, CDR2 SVGIG (reference sequence). The CDR3 has 14 residues. Between the trimmed V and J ends, which lost 0 bases and 7 bases, there was a span of 13 bases. CDR3 coding DNA: TGTGCCTGGAGTGTTGGGCAGGGGATGCAGCCCCAGCATTTT. Encoded protein: CAWSVGQGMQPQHF.

The V and J genes are TRBV7-9 and TRBJ2-7; D is unresolved. Per germline, CDR1 SEHNR and CDR2 FQNEAQ (reference sequence). This CDR3 region has 15 residues. Trimming removed 5 bases at V and 1 base at J, with 15 bases between. The CDR3, as DNA: TGTGCCAGCAGCCCGGCCGGGTCCGTATCCTACGAGCAGTACTTC. This translates into CASSPAGSVSYEQYF.

The table lists this clone with many counts. The V call is TRBV27, the J call TRBJ2-1, with D maybe TRBD2 (5 bases). The CDR3 consists of 15 residues. Germline CDR1 reads MNHEY; CDR2 reads SMNVEV (reference sequence). Trimming removed 8 bases at V and 6 bases at J, with 20 bases between. CDR3 coding DNA: TGTGCCAGCTCCAGCGGTGCTGGGTCGGGCAATGAGCAGTTCTTC. It specifies CASSSGAGSGNEQFF.

This rearrangement joins TRBV9 to TRBJ2-2, with D possibly matching TRBD1 (6 bases). Per germline, CDR1 SGDLS and CDR2 YYNGEE. V gave up 0 bases and J gave up 6 bases, with 12 bases separating them. This CDR3 is 15 amino acids long. The CDR3 coding sequence is TGTGCCAGCAGCGTAGTCCCAGGGGAACCCGGGGAGCTGTTTTTT. Translated: CASSVVPGEPGELFF.

This clone was counted a single time. The rearrangement joins TRBV19 to TRBJ2-7, with a possible D match to TRBD1 (6 bases). The CDR3 is made up of 14 amino acids. The V end lost 2 bases, the J end lost 1 base, and 9 bases lay between the germline ends. Germline values: CDR1 LNHDA, CDR2 SQIVND (reference sequence). This chain's CDR3 is CASSISGQSYEQYF. CDR3 DNA: TGTGCCAGTAGTATATCCGGACAGTCCTACGAGCAGTACTTC.

The J gene is TRBJ1-2, the V gene TRBV28; D unresolved. The V end was cut by 8 bases, the J end by 4 bases, with 17 bases between. Germline V gene data show CDR1 as MDHEN and CDR2 as SYDVKM. The CDR3 is 14 amino acids. CDR3 DNA sequence: TGTGCCAGCCGCCCGAACGGTCAGCGCTATGGCTACACCTTC. Its translation is CASRPNGQRYGYTF.

V gene TRBV11-2 combines with J gene TRBJ2-3; 7 nucleotides line up with TRBD1. J was trimmed by 5 bases and V by 4 bases; bases with no gene match: 9. The CDR3 runs 15 residues. Germline CDR1 reads SGHAT; CDR2 reads FQNNGV. In DNA form, the CDR3 reads TGTGCCAGCAGCTCAGGGGGTGGGAGCGAAGATACGCAGTATTTT. Translating gives CASSSGGGSEDTQYF.

This clone was seen only once. The J gene is TRBJ2-7, the V gene TRBV11-2; 9 bases agree with TRBD2. The CDR3 extends over 16 amino acids. From germline, CDR1 is SGHAT and CDR2 FQNNGV. V was clipped by 0 bases and J by 3 bases; unmatched bases: 6. DNA of the CDR3: TGTGCCAGCAGCTTAGATCGCGGTAGCGGGGGCTACGAGCAGTACTTC. Translation: CASSLDRGSGGYEQYF.

To note about this clone: This same CDR3 is encoded by further DNA sequences in the sample. The chain employs TRBV5-4 and TRBJ2-1; TRBD2 is a possible D gene (6 bases). With 0 bases removed from V and 7 bases from J, the gap between germline ends came to 11 bases. In germline, CDR1 is SGHNT, CDR2 YYREEE (reference sequence). CDR3 length equals 14 residues. Written as DNA, the CDR3 is TGTGCCAGCAGCTTGGCCGGGAGACGGAATGAGCAGTTCTTC. Residues: CASSLAGRRNEQFF.

The CDR3 DNA sequence: TGTGCCAGCAGTTTTAATACTGGCACTGAAGCTTTCTTT. Translated: CASSFNTGTEAFF. The rearrangement joins TRBV27 to TRBJ1-1; D not certain. Germline CDR1 and CDR2: MNHEY and SMNVEV (reference sequence). The CDR3 has 13 residues. The V and J ends lost 3 bases and 4 bases respectively, with 9 bases between them.

The V gene is TRBV15, the J gene TRBJ1-5, with TRBD1 as a possible D gene (5 bases). The CDR3 sequence is 16 residues long. The germline CDR1 and CDR2 sequences are LNHNV and YYDKDF (reference sequence). V gave up 3 bases and J gave up 2 bases, with 14 bases separating them. CDR3 in amino acids: CATSRGRGEGNQPQHF. The CDR3 DNA follows: TGTGCCACCAGCAGGGGGAGGGGAGAAGGCAATCAGCCCCAGCATTTT. The whole variable domain, filled in from reference TRBV15 and TRBJ1-5, reads DAMVIQNPRYQVTQFGKPVTLSCSQTLNHNVMYWYQQKSSQAPKLLFHYYDKDFNNEADTPDNFQSRRPNTSFCFLDIRSPGLGDTAMYLCATSRGRGEGNQPQHFGDGTRLSIL.

Of note for this clone: The same CDR3 also results from other DNA sequences found in this sample. This chain uses TRBV6-5 with TRBJ2-2, with 10 positions matching TRBD2. Germline CDR1 reads MNHEY; CDR2 reads SVGAGI. The junction had 5 bases not matched to a gene; V was cut back by 5 bases and J by 5 bases. CDR3 length equals 15 residues. The CDR3 nucleotides read TGTGCCAGCAGTCCTAGCGGGAGAGGGACCGGGGAGCTGTTTTTT. Translated: CASSPSGRGTGELFF.

This clone was counted a single time. The V gene is TRBV4-2, the J gene TRBJ1-4; D is uncertain. The CDR3 length is 15 residues. Trimming removed 1 base from V and 0 bases from J, with 6 bases in between. Germline V lookup: CDR1 LGHNA, CDR2 YNFKEQ. For the CDR3, the DNA is TGTGCCAGCAGCCAAGGCAGTTCAACTAATGAAAAACTGTTTTTT. This translates into CASSQGSSTNEKLFF.

The chain has TRBV4-3 and TRBJ2-2; unclear D gene. The V end was cut by 5 bases, the J end by 0 bases, with 16 bases between. The CDR3 runs 17 residues. The germline V gene has CDR1 LGHNA and CDR2 YSLEER. The CDR3 is CASSMGKSLTNTGELFF. CDR3 DNA: TGCGCCAGCAGCATGGGCAAGTCCCTTACGAACACCGGGGAGCTGTTTTTT.

The CDR3 bases are TGTGCCAGCAGTTACACCAAAGACCAGGGTAAAAAACTGTTTTTT. Its protein product is CASSYTKDQGKKLFF. The genes are TRBV6-6 and TRBJ1-4, with a weak D call TRBD1 (5 bases). V was clipped by 2 bases and J by 9 bases, with 16 bases between them. Germline loops: CDR1 MNHNY, CDR2 SVGAGI (reference sequence). This CDR3 region has 15 residues.